This is a list of T cell receptor beta chains from one sample in a study of OX40 agonist ivuxolimab in advanced cancers. Clones were read by immunoSEQ multiplex PCR, and TCRdb kept only the in-frame ones, dropping some. Among approximately 40,000 clones, roughly 83% were seen once, and the ten largest hold around a fifth. The sequencing used CD4+ or CD8+ T cells sorted from blood, collected in a trial of the OX40 agonist ivuxolimab. All receptors derive from an adult with an advanced solid tumor such as melanoma, head and neck, liver or kidney cancer. The CDR3 runs from the conserved cysteine through the conserved F or W. Each record gives: clone size, D gene, J gene, V gene, CDR3 protein, CDR3 DNA. A D gene is named only where the DNA matches it firmly. Some rows mark clone size as missing; the rest say once, few, many or name a class of expanded clone.

once,TRBD2,TRBJ2-7,TRBV9,CASSVEGGAYNYEQYF,TGTGCCAGCAGCGTAGAGGGAGGGGCCTACAACTACGAGCAGTACTTC
NA,NA,TRBJ2-3,TRBV28,CASSSAGDTDTQYF,TGTGCCAGCAGTTCGGCCGGGGACACAGATACGCAGTATTTT
few,NA,TRBJ1-2,TRBV5-4,CASSLVLTQIPLYGYTF,TGTGCCAGCAGCTTGGTTTTAACCCAGATTCCCCTCTATGGCTACACCTTC
NA,NA,TRBJ1-4,TRBV2,CASSELGNFNEKLFF,TGTGCCAGCAGTGAATTGGGGAACTTCAATGAAAAACTGTTTTTT
NA,NA,TRBJ1-4,TRBV28,CASSLKQGPTNEKLFF,TGTGCCAGCAGTTTAAAGCAGGGGCCAACTAATGAAAAACTGTTTTTT
NA,TRBD2,TRBJ2-1,TRBV7-7,CASSVGTSGPYNEQFF,TGTGCCAGCAGCGTCGGGACTAGCGGGCCCTACAATGAGCAGTTCTTC
NA,NA,TRBJ2-1,TRBV5-3,CASSPLTRTEQFF,TGTGCCAGCAGCCCCTTAACCCGGACCGAGCAGTTCTTC
NA,NA,TRBJ1-5,TRBV29-1,CSALSQTWAQHF,TGCAGCGCTTTGTCCCAGACCTGGGCCCAGCATTTT
NA,TRBD1,TRBJ1-1,TRBV19,CASSIGDRGLNTEAFF,TGTGCCAGTAGTATTGGGGACAGGGGGCTTAACACTGAAGCTTTCTTT
once,NA,TRBJ1-1,TRBV6-1,CASRLSVGGTEAFF,TGTGCCAGCAGGCTCTCAGTCGGGGGCACTGAAGCTTTCTTT
medium-sized,TRBD2,TRBJ2-3,TRBV6-4,CASSDSSGGTDTQYF,TGTGCCAGCAGTGACTCTAGCGGGGGCACAGATACGCAGTATTTT
once,NA,TRBJ1-5,TRBV15,CATSPLGSANQPQHF,TGTGCCACCAGCCCCCTCGGGTCAGCCAATCAGCCCCAGCATTTT
NA,NA,TRBJ2-5,TRBV4-2,CASSQGMGAYPHGTQYF,TGTGCCAGCAGCCAAGGGATGGGGGCCTATCCTCATGGGACCCAGTACTTC
NA,TRBD1,TRBJ2-1,TRBV19,CASSLGQAYNEQFF,TGTGCCAGTAGCCTCGGACAGGCATACAATGAGCAGTTCTTC
NA,NA,TRBJ2-1,TRBV7-9,CASSLGGTEQFF,TGTGCCAGCAGCCTCGGAGGGACAGAGCAGTTCTTC
NA,TRBD2,TRBJ2-3,TRBV27,CASSRVASGWGDTQYF,TGTGCCAGCAGCCGGGTGGCTAGCGGGTGGGGAGATACGCAGTATTTT
NA,TRBD2,TRBJ2-7,TRBV25-1,CASSVGSGGYEQYF,TGTGCCAGCAGTGTTGGTAGCGGGGGTTACGAGCAGTACTTC
once,NA,TRBJ2-3,TRBV9,CASSRRPTDTQYF,TGTGCCAGCAGCCGGCGACCCACAGATACGCAGTATTTT
NA,NA,TRBJ2-1,TRBV6-5,CASSKGSYNEQFF,TGTGCCAGCAGTAAAGGGTCCTACAATGAGCAGTTCTTC
NA,TRBD2,TRBJ2-7,TRBV2,CASRGASGGLYEQYF,TGTGCCAGCAGAGGGGCCAGCGGGGGTCTTTACGAGCAGTACTTC
once,TRBD1,TRBJ2-1,TRBV7-3,CASSQKIGGQGYYNEQFF,TGTGCCAGCAGCCAAAAGATAGGGGGACAGGGTTACTACAATGAGCAGTTCTTC
NA,NA,TRBJ2-2,TRBV6-1,CAISESSGELFF,TGTGCCATCAGTGAGTCCTCTGGGGAGCTGTTTTTT
NA,NA,TRBJ2-6,TRBV30,CAWARGSGANVLTF,TGTGCCTGGGCACGGGGCTCTGGGGCCAACGTCCTGACTTTC
few,NA,TRBJ1-4,TRBV4-1,CASSPGGGGLGEKLFF,TGCGCCAGCAGCCCCGGAGGCGGGGGGTTAGGTGAAAAACTGTTTTTT
NA,NA,TRBJ2-7,TRBV6-1,CASSEGQRTYEQYF,TGTGCCAGCAGTGAAGGGCAGAGAACTTACGAGCAGTACTTC
NA,TRBD1,TRBJ2-7,TRBV19,CASSIAETGVNEQYF,TGTGCCAGTAGTATAGCGGAGACAGGGGTCAACGAGCAGTACTTC
NA,TRBD1,TRBJ1-2,TRBV11-2,CASSPGTGVNYGYTF,TGTGCCAGCAGCCCTGGGACAGGGGTGAACTATGGCTACACCTTC